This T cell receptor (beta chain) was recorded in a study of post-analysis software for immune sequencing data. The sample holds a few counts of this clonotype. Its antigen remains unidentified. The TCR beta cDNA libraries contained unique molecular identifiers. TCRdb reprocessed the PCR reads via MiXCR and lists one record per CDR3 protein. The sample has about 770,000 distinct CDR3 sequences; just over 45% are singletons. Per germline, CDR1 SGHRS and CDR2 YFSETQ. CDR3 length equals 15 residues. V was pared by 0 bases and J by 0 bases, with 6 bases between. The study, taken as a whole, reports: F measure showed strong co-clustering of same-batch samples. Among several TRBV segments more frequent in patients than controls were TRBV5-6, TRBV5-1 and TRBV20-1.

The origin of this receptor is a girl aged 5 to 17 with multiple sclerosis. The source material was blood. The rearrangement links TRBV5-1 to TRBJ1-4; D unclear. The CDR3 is CASSLEAATNEKLFF. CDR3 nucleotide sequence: TGCGCCAGCAGCTTGGAGGCAGCAACTAATGAAAAACTGTTTTTT.